The next 21 T cell receptor beta chains were all read from a single sample in a study of cytomegalovirus exposure and HLA in healthy donors. In the PCR, 60 Vbeta and 13 Jbeta primers were used. Libraries were prepared by immunoSEQ multiplex PCR; TCRdb keeps only in-frame clonotypes and omits some of them. The repertoire has roughly 73,000 clones, 75% of them found once; the top ten carry roughly an eighth. Input material: PBMCs. These TCRs come from a man in his 70s in good health and CMV-seronegative.

This clone was recorded a few times. The chain is built from TRBV4-1 and TRBJ2-3; 8 positions match TRBD1. The germline V gene has CDR1 MGHRA and CDR2 YSYEKL. V dropped 4 bases and J dropped 5; count of bases not matched to a gene: 14. The CDR3 extends over 17 amino acids. DNA of the CDR3: TGCGCCAGCAGCCTCGAGGGGACAGGAGGTGGTGGAGATACGCAGTATTTT. This gives the protein CASSLEGTGGGGDTQYF.

The chain links TRBV6-5 to TRBJ2-1, with D perhaps matching TRBD2 (7 bases). V lost 6 bases and J 6 bases, leaving 18 bases between the germline ends. The CDR3 is made up of 15 amino acids. CDR1 MNHEY and CDR2 SVGAGI come from the germline V gene. CDR3 residues: CASSLTRGGTNEQFF. In DNA form, the CDR3 reads TGTGCCAGCAGCCTTACCCGCGGGGGCACCAATGAGCAGTTCTTC.

V is TRBV25-1 and J is TRBJ2-5; the D gene is possibly TRBD1 (5 bases). CDR1 and CDR2 (germline): MGHDK, SYGVNS. This CDR3 has 14 amino acids. Trimming removed 5 bases from V and 2 bases from J, with 12 bases in between. CDR3 DNA: TGTGCCAGCAGTCAGGGTGGGATTCAAGAGACCCAGTACTTC. It yields the protein CASSQGGIQETQYF.

V is TRBV2 and J is TRBJ1-1; D is possibly TRBD1 (5 bases). CDR1 is SNHLY and CDR2 is FYNNEI in the germline V gene. The CDR3 has 13 residues. V shed 2 bases and J shed 5 bases, with 9 bases lying between them. This CDR3 reads CASSELGATEAFF. CDR3 sequence (DNA): TGTGCCAGCAGTGAATTAGGGGCAACTGAAGCTTTCTTT.

The chain links TRBV30 to TRBJ2-5; 9 bases align to TRBD1. This CDR3 region has 12 residues. Germline CDR1 is GTSNPN and CDR2 is SVGIG (reference sequence). Trimming removed 7 bases from V and 5 bases from J; junction bases left unmatched: 5. The CDR3 loop reads CAFDRGTETQYF. The CDR3 DNA sequence: TGTGCCTTCGACAGGGGGACGGAGACCCAGTACTTC.

This rearrangement joins TRBV19 to TRBJ2-5; 13 nucleotides align to TRBD2. CDR1 is LNHDA, CDR2 SQIVND, per germline (reference sequence). Trimming at V came to 3 bases and at J to 5 bases, leaving 12 bases not matched to a gene. The CDR3 has 18 amino acids. The CDR3 coding sequence is TGTGCCAGTAGTATTCCCTCGCAGGGACTAGCGGGGAAGGAGACCCAGTACTTC. Residues: CASSIPSQGLAGKETQYF.

The chain recombines TRBV7-2 with TRBJ1-2; D may be TRBD1 (5 bases). The CDR3 runs 16 residues. Trimming cost V 5 bases and J 4 bases, with 20 bases left between them. Per the germline V gene, CDR1 is SGHTA and CDR2 is FQGNSA. CDR3 region: CASSRNQQTVIYGYTF. As DNA, the CDR3 is TGTGCCAGCAGCCGTAATCAACAGACAGTGATCTATGGCTACACCTTC.

This clone was seen a handful of times. The chain recombines TRBV10-3 with TRBJ1-2, with a tentative D call TRBD1 (6 bases). The CDR3 has 12 residues. Germline-derived CDR1 and CDR2 are ENHRY and SYGVKD. Between the trimmed V and J ends, which lost 6 bases and 2 bases, there was a span of 7 bases. The CDR3 sequence: CAISGQNYGYTF. CDR3 coding DNA: TGTGCCATCAGCGGACAGAACTATGGCTACACCTTC.

This clone has a handful of counts. The rearrangement links TRBV5-6 to TRBJ1-1, with TRBD1 matching over 8 bases. Trimming at V came to 2 bases and at J to 5 bases, leaving 5 bases not matched to a gene. CDR1 SGHDT and CDR2 YYEEEE come from the germline V gene. The CDR3 consists of 14 residues. CDR3 region: CASSLETGVTEAFF. DNA of the CDR3: TGTGCCAGCAGCTTAGAGACAGGGGTGACTGAAGCTTTCTTT.

The rearrangement uses TRBV2 and TRBJ1-1; D ambiguous. The germline V gene encodes CDR1 SNHLY and CDR2 FYNNEI. Trimming pared 4 bases from V and 1 base from J, leaving 10 bases between. The CDR3 sequence is 14 residues long. CDR3 sequence (DNA): TGTGCCAGCAGTGTAATATCGGGGAACACTGAAGCTTTCTTT. It specifies CASSVISGNTEAFF. Complete variable domain (other parts from reference TRBV2 and TRBJ1-1): EPEVTQTPSHQVTQMGQEVILRCVPISNHLYFYWYRQILGQKVEFLVSFYNNEISEKSEIFDDQFSVERPDGSNFTLKIRSTKLEDSAMYFCASSVISGNTEAFFGQGTRLTVV.

This clone showed up just once. This chain joins TRBV7-9 and TRBJ2-3; D remains ambiguous. The length of the CDR3 is 14 residues. The V end lost 1 base, the J end lost 4 bases, and 9 bases lay between the germline ends. Germline lookup yields CDR1 SEHNR and CDR2 FQNEAQ (reference sequence). The CDR3 region has the DNA TGTGCCAGCAGCTTAGGCCAGAGCGCAGATACGCAGTATTTT. Translating gives CASSLGQSADTQYF.

The chain links TRBV5-8 to TRBJ2-1, with TRBD2 identical over 7 bases. The trim removed 0 bases at V and 5 bases at J, leaving 8 bases unmatched. The CDR3 contains 16 residues. Germline values: CDR1 SGHTS, CDR2 YDEGEE. Written as DNA, the CDR3 is TGTGCCAGCAGCTTGGGACGCGGGAGTTCCCACAATGAGCAGTTCTTC. This sequence encodes CASSLGRGSSHNEQFF.

The J gene is TRBJ1-2, the V gene TRBV10-3, with a weak D call TRBD1 (5 bases). CDR3 length: 16 amino acids. Trimming stripped 10 bases from V and 6 bases from J, with 27 bases between. Germline loops: CDR1 ENHRY, CDR2 SYGVKD. The CDR3 nucleotides read TGTGCCACCAAACAAGGAGGGCAGGGTCGAGGAGATGGCTACACCTTC. This encodes CATKQGGQGRGDGYTF.

The gene calls are TRBV30 and TRBJ1-2, with D unresolved. The CDR3 sequence is 12 residues long. Trimming removed 0 bases from V and 9 bases from J, with 11 bases in between. CDR1 GTSNPN and CDR2 SVGIG come from the germline V gene (reference sequence). The CDR3 DNA follows: TGTGCCTGGAGTGTAAATTTTCTAAGCTACACCTTC. Encoded protein: CAWSVNFLSYTF.

This chain uses TRBV18 with TRBJ2-7, with D possibly being TRBD2 (6 bases). V lost 8 bases to trimming and J lost 2 bases, with 16 bases between them. The CDR3 runs 14 residues. The germline CDR1 and CDR2 sequences are KGHSH and LQKENI. The DNA for the CDR3 is TGTGCCAGCCAACTGACGGAGGGCCCCTACGAGCAGTACTTC. Translation: CASQLTEGPYEQYF.

The V gene is TRBV5-1, the J gene TRBJ2-7; possibly TRBD2 for D (7 bases). Deletions cut 7 bases from V and 9 bases from J, with 26 bases between. This CDR3 is built from 15 residues. Germline V gene sequence: CDR1 SGHRS, CDR2 YFSETQ. The CDR3 DNA reads as TGCGCCAGCCGAATTTCTAGCGCCCCGGGGGGCGGGCAGTACTTC. Its protein product is CASRISSAPGGGQYF.

The chain employs TRBV5-6 and TRBJ1-2, with 8 bases identical to TRBD1. The ends lost 4 bases at V and 2 bases at J; junction bases unmatched: 10. This CDR3 region has 16 residues. Per germline, CDR1 SGHDT and CDR2 YYEEEE. CDR3: CASSSAGTGANYGYTF. DNA for the CDR3: TGTGCCAGCAGCAGCGCCGGGACAGGTGCGAACTATGGCTACACCTTC.

V gene TRBV18 combines with J gene TRBJ2-2; 8 bases match TRBD1. The CDR3 covers 16 residues. V gave up 3 bases and J gave up 1 base; unmatched junction bases: 4. Germline-derived CDR1 and CDR2 are KGHSH and LQKENI. CDR3: CASSPTGTGNTGELFF. In DNA form, the CDR3 reads TGTGCCAGCTCACCCACCGGGACAGGGAACACCGGGGAGCTGTTTTTT.

This clone came up a few times. The chain is built from TRBV9 and TRBJ1-2; D not certain. This CDR3 comprises 11 residues. From germline, CDR1 is SGDLS and CDR2 YYNGEE. V gave up 3 bases and J gave up 8 bases, with 8 bases separating them. The CDR3 nucleotides read TGTGCCAGCAGCGCCCTGGGCGGCTACACCTTC. Protein: CASSALGGYTF.

The rearrangement uses TRBV10-1 and TRBJ2-7, with 10 bases aligning to TRBD1. With V trimmed by 2 bases and J by 6 bases, 7 bases remained unmatched. The CDR3 is 15 residues long. CDR1 WNHNN and CDR2 SYGVQD come from the germline V gene (reference sequence). The CDR3 sequence is CASSEEFGTGAEQYF. The CDR3 DNA is TGCGCCAGCAGTGAGGAATTCGGGACAGGGGCCGAGCAGTACTTC.

J is TRBJ1-2 and V is TRBV5-8, with TRBD1 identical over 7 bases. This CDR3 is 14 amino acids long. CDR1 SGHTS and CDR2 YDEGEE come from the germline V gene. V was pared by 4 bases and J by 1 base, with 4 bases of the junction left unmatched. CDR3 DNA: TGTGCCAGCAGCCATAGACAGGGTAACTATGGCTACACCTTC. This codes for CASSHRQGNYGYTF.